Shown below are 9 T cell receptor beta chains from a single sample sequenced in a study of brain T cells in children with intractable seizures. Produced via immunoSEQ multiplex PCR; TCRdb's table is partial and in-frame only. This sample carries 110,000 or so clones, roughly 94% of them seen once, and the ten largest clones take about 4%. The material sequenced was peripheral blood, taken at surgery. Receptors originate from a boy under three years old with hemimegalencephaly and intractable seizures.

This clone was found once. The chain links TRBV28 to TRBJ1-1, with D hard to call. The V gene lost 0 bases and the J gene lost 1 base, with 6 bases spanning the gap. CDR1 and CDR2 from the germline V gene are MDHEN and SYDVKM. This CDR3 spans 14 amino acids. The CDR3 is CASSLWEGNTEAFF. For the CDR3, the DNA is TGTGCCAGCAGTTTATGGGAGGGGAACACTGAAGCTTTCTTT. The entire variable domain, with the rest obtained from reference TRBV28 and TRBJ1-1, is as follows: DVKVTQSSRYLVKRTGEKVFLECVQDMDHENMFWYRQDPGLGLRLIYFSYDVKMKEKGDIPEGYSVSREKKERFSLILESASTNQTSMYLCASSLWEGNTEAFFGQGTRLTVV.

As for this clone: The junction and the germline gene differ at one end; a read error may be behind it. The V and J genes are TRBV7-9 and TRBJ2-1, with 7 bases lining up with TRBD1. The CDR3 totals 9 residues. CDR1 SEHNR and CDR2 FQNEAQ come from the germline V gene (reference sequence). Written as DNA, the CDR3 is TGTGCCAGCCAGAGGGGGCGGATCTTC. Amino acids: CASQRGRIF.

V and J are TRBV3-1 (or the pseudogene TRBV3-2) and TRBJ2-6; 12 nucleotides align to TRBD2. The CDR3 has 18 amino acids. Germline V CDR1 and CDR2: LGHDT, YNNKEL (reference sequence). J was trimmed by 2 bases and V by 4 bases; bases with no gene match: 6. In DNA, the CDR3 is TGTGCCAGCAGCCGTGTACTAGCGGGAGGACCTGGGGCCAACGTCCTGACTTTC. Encoded protein: CASSRVLAGGPGANVLTF.

Comments on this clone: The same CDR3 also results from other DNA sequences found in this sample. This chain joins TRBV28 and TRBJ2-7; D may be TRBD2 (6 bases). Trimming removed 3 bases from V and 4 bases from J, with 7 bases in between. This CDR3 has 12 residues. The V gene's germline CDR1 is MDHEN and CDR2 SYDVKM. CDR3 sequence reads: CASSLGGYEQYF. CDR3 DNA: TGTGCCAGCAGTTTGGGAGGATACGAGCAGTACTTC.

The V gene is TRBV21-1, the J gene TRBJ2-5; the table's D call, TRBD1, has no DNA check behind it. TRBV21-1 is a pseudogene. The CDR3 totals 15 residues. In nucleotides, the CDR3 is TGTGCCAGCAGCAAAAGGGGCGGAAAGCAAGAGACCCAGTACTTC. Protein product: CASSKRGGKQETQYF.

This chain connects TRBV30 to TRBJ1-2; D is undetermined. V lost 0 bases, J lost 0 bases, and 11 bases lay in between. CDR1 and CDR2 (germline): GTSNPN, SVGIG (reference sequence). CDR3 size: 15 residues. CDR3 sequence: CAWSVRAVSNYGYTF. The CDR3, as DNA: TGTGCCTGGAGTGTACGGGCCGTCTCTAACTATGGCTACACCTTC.

V is TRBV18 and J is TRBJ1-6; 9 bases agree with TRBD1. CDR3 size: 15 residues. Germline lookup yields CDR1 KGHSH and CDR2 LQKENI. With V trimmed by 6 bases and J by 17 bases, 17 bases remained unmatched. This CDR3 reads CASSPAGQGRIEIHF. The CDR3 region has the DNA TGTGCCAGCTCTCCAGCGGGACAGGGTCGGATAGAGATCCACTTT.

The chain carries TRBV28 and TRBJ2-1; 8 bases match TRBD2. Germline V gene lookup returns CDR1 MDHEN and CDR2 SYDVKM. The CDR3 runs to 15 residues. J lost 5 bases, V lost 1 base, and 4 bases had no gene match. The CDR3 coding sequence is TGTGCCAGCAGTTTATCGACTAGCGTGGACAATGAGCAGTTCTTC. Translated: CASSLSTSVDNEQFF.

The chain is built from TRBV29-1 and TRBJ1-2; TRBD1 agrees at 7 bases. Germline CDR1 is SQVTM and CDR2 is ANQGSEA. The CDR3 has 14 amino acids. The ends lost 7 bases at V and 4 bases at J; junction bases unmatched: 12. The CDR3 loop is CSAHPTGQGYGYTF. DNA of the CDR3: TGCAGCGCTCACCCGACAGGGCAGGGCTATGGCTACACCTTC.